This T cell receptor (beta chain) was identified during a study of blood T cells in healthy people across ages. Study-wide results and limits: Naive T cell percentage and TCR beta diversity correlated strongly. The study found more naive CD4+ cells and higher diversity in long-lived than aged donors. The study could not conclusively compare naive and antigen-experienced cells, given its unsorted PBMCs.

In the case of this clonotype: Its antigen is as yet unknown.

Germline lookup yields CDR1 DFQATT and CDR2 SNEGSKA (reference sequence). Trimming removed 6 bases from V and 3 bases from J, with 23 bases in between. The CDR3 spans 16 residues. The use of a sample-barcoded 5' primer and a J-beta primer mix characterized a second PCR of about 7 to 12 cycles. TCRdb re-analysed the 5' RACE reads in MiXCR, keeping a single row per CDR3 protein. This sample yields 1.5 million to 2 million distinct CDR3 sequences, of which less than 50% are seen a single time; roughly 2.1% belongs to the top ten. This sequence originates from a woman aged 35 to 49 in good health. Sequenced input: blood. The chain joins TRBV20-1 to TRBJ1-2; D ambiguous. DNA for the CDR3: TGCAGTGCCCCCGAGGCAGGAAAGGAGCTCGACTATGGCTACACCTTC. Encoded protein: CSAPEAGKELDYGYTF.